These T cell receptor beta chains were read from a single sample in a study of blood T cell repertoires in COVID-19. The method was immunoSEQ multiplex PCR; TCRdb's version includes in-frame clones alone and lacks a portion of them. The sample shows about 260,000 clones, around nine tenths of them seen only once. Sequencing input: peripheral blood. All receptors derive from a woman aged 55-70 years with COVID-19, enrolled during active disease. CDR3s include the opening cysteine and the closing phenylalanine or tryptophan. Each record gives: clone size, V gene, J gene, D gene, CDR3 DNA, CDR3 protein. The D gene is left open where the match is weak. Rows may omit the clone size; those that give it use once, few, many or a size class.

few	TRBV28	TRBJ2-7	NA	TGTGCCAGCAGTTCGGGCGGGGACTACGAGCAGTACTTC	CASSSGGDYEQYF
NA	TRBV2	TRBJ2-7	NA	TGTGCCAGCAGTGGCTTAGGGTCGGACTTGTACTACGAGCAGTACTTC	CASSGLGSDLYYEQYF
once	TRBV2	TRBJ1-1	NA	TGTGCCAGCAGTCTTGGAGAGGTGAACACTGAAGCTTTCTTT	CASSLGEVNTEAFF
NA	TRBV10-3	TRBJ2-5	NA	TGTGCCATCAGTGAGGGGCAGGCAAAACAAGAGACCCAGTACTTC	CAISEGQAKQETQYF
many	TRBV6-5	TRBJ1-5	NA	TGTGCCAGCAGGTCAACCGGGGGGAACGATCAGCCCCAGCATTTT	CASRSTGGNDQPQHF
NA	TRBV18	TRBJ2-7	NA	TGTGCCAGCTCACCCGCCGGGGTTCCATACGAGCAGTACTTC	CASSPAGVPYEQYF
NA	TRBV14	TRBJ1-2	TRBD1	TGTGCCAGCAGCCAGGTGACAGGGGACTATGGCTACACCTTC	CASSQVTGDYGYTF
NA	TRBV19	TRBJ1-2	NA	TGTGCCAGTAGTATCGGGGGGACTAACTATGGCTACACCTTC	CASSIGGTNYGYTF
NA	TRBV11-2	TRBJ2-2	NA	TGTGCCAGCAGCTTAATAGCGTTGGGGACCGGGGAGCTGTTTTTT	CASSLIALGTGELFF
once	TRBV3-1/TRBV3-2	TRBJ2-1	NA	TGTGCCAGCAGCCTTAGTAGCGGAGCCTACAATGAGCAGTTCTTC	CASSLSSGAYNEQFF
NA	TRBV11-2	TRBJ1-1	NA	TGTGCCAGCAGCTTAAGCAAACGGGCTGAAGCTTTCTTT	CASSLSKRAEAFF